This T cell receptor beta chain comes out of a study of blood T cell repertoires in COVID-19. About the research overall: Sources were T cells, B-cell-depleted T cells, or PBMCs; the material itself was cDNA or gDNA.

The CDR3 runs 13 residues. In germline, CDR1 is ENHRY, CDR2 SYGVKD. V lost 6 bases to trimming and J lost 9 bases, with 14 bases between them. Assay: immunoSEQ multiplex PCR; the TCRdb copy retains only in-frame clones and omits some. This sample has approximately 210,000 clones, with 80% found just once. Participants had their cohort set by participant-reported clinical history. This sequence originates from a man in his thirties or forties with acute COVID-19. The specimen was PBMCs or T cells enriched from blood (not recorded which). The rearrangement uses TRBV10-3 and TRBJ2-2, with no clear D. The CDR3 bases are TGTGCCATCAGCGCCGGCCAGGTTCGGGAGCTGTTTTTT. Residues: CAISAGQVRELFF.